The 22 T cell receptor beta chains in this list originate from one sample, sequenced in a study of early T cells in non-severe SARS-CoV-2 infection. In TCRdb, the 5' RACE reads were re-called with MiXCR into one record per CDR3 protein. The data show fewer than 55,000 distinct CDR3 sequences, about 11% seen once. Sequenced input: whole blood. The receptors derive from an adult who was a healthcare worker with PCR-confirmed SARS-CoV-2 infection or an uninfected control (not recorded which).

This clonotype was detected ten times or more. CDR3 in amino acids: CASSLDQGSYEQYF. DNA for the CDR3: TGTGCCAGCAGCTTAGATCAGGGCTCCTACGAGCAGTACTTC. The rearrangement uses TRBV7-2 and TRBJ2-7, with D maybe TRBD1 (5 bases). The CDR3 covers 14 residues. V was pared by 1 base and J by 0 bases, with 7 bases between. Germline V gene sequence: CDR1 SGHTA, CDR2 FQGNSA. Full variable domain (outside the CDR3, taken from reference TRBV7-2 and TRBJ2-7): GAGVSQSPSNKVTEKGKDVELRCDPISGHTALYWYRQSLGQGLEFLIYFQGNSAPDKSGLPSDRFSAERTGGSVSTLTIQRTQQEDSAVYLCASSLDQGSYEQYFGPGTRLTVT.

This clonotype was seen a handful of times. This chain uses TRBV20-1 with TRBJ2-3; unclear D gene. The CDR3 has 13 amino acids. CDR1 and CDR2 from the germline V gene are DFQATT and SNEGSKA (reference sequence). The germline V and J ends were trimmed by 0 bases and 6 bases, with 10 bases remaining between them. The CDR3 loop is CSARDKGWDTQYF. DNA of the CDR3: TGCAGTGCTAGAGATAAGGGCTGGGATACGCAGTATTTT.

The DNA for the CDR3 is TGCGCCAGCAGCACCGGGACAGGCCGAACCTACAATGAGCAGTTCTTC. Amino acid sequence: CASSTGTGRTYNEQFF. V is TRBV4-1 and J is TRBJ2-1, with 8 positions matching TRBD1. The CDR3 has 16 amino acids. J was trimmed by 2 bases and V by 5 bases; bases with no gene match: 8. CDR1 MGHRA and CDR2 YSYEKL come from the germline V gene.

This clonotype was observed a handful of times. The CDR3 reads CASSLSSGNTGELFF. The CDR3 DNA sequence: TGTGCCAGCAGCTTAAGTTCGGGGAACACCGGGGAGCTGTTTTTT. This rearrangement joins TRBV7-3 to TRBJ2-2; the D is unclear. Germline V lookup: CDR1 SGHTA, CDR2 FQGTGA. V dropped 1 base and J dropped 1 base, with 7 bases sitting between them. The CDR3 spans 15 residues.

This rearrangement joins TRBV7-9 to TRBJ2-6; D might be TRBD1 (6 bases). The V and J ends lost 4 bases and 0 bases respectively, with 16 bases between them. Per the germline V gene, CDR1 is SEHNR and CDR2 is FQNEAQ (reference sequence). CDR3 length: 18 residues. The CDR3 DNA is TGTGCCAGCAGCTCAGGGGTCTCCCAGTTCTCTGGGGCCAACGTCCTGACTTTC. Protein: CASSSGVSQFSGANVLTF. Filled out from reference TRBV7-9 and TRBJ2-6, the complete variable domain reads DTGVSQNPRHKITKRGQNVTFRCDPISEHNRLYWYRQTLGQGPEFLTYFQNEAQLEKSRLLSDRFSAERPKGSFSTLEIQRTEQGDSAMYLCASSSGVSQFSGANVLTFGAGSRLTVL.

This clonotype was seen a few times. V usage is TRBV20-1 and J usage is TRBJ1-1, with unresolved D. Looked up from germline, CDR1 is DFQATT and CDR2 is SNEGSKA (reference sequence). Trimming removed 2 bases from V and 5 bases from J, with 6 bases in between. The CDR3 contains 11 residues. DNA for the CDR3: TGCAGTGCTAGAATTCCTACTGAAGCTTTCTTT. It codes for CSARIPTEAFF.

Comments on this clonotype: One end of the junction varies from germline; a read error may be responsible. The rearrangement links TRBV7-3 to TRBJ2-1, with 8 bases identical to TRBD2. Looked up from germline, CDR1 is SGHTA and CDR2 is FQGTGA. This CDR3 comprises 16 residues. The CDR3 nucleotides are TGTGCCAGCAGCTTAAAAGGTCGTGGACTAGCAAATGTGCAGTTCTTC. Amino acid sequence: CASSLKGRGLANVQFF.

This clonotype was seen at least ten times. This rearrangement joins TRBV20-1 to TRBJ2-5, with D maybe TRBD2 (5 bases). Trimming removed 0 bases from V and 1 base from J, with 12 bases in between. Germline lookup yields CDR1 DFQATT and CDR2 SNEGSKA (reference sequence). The CDR3 has 15 residues. The CDR3 region is CSARDWRLPQETQYF. CDR3 bases: TGCAGTGCTAGAGATTGGCGACTACCCCAAGAGACCCAGTACTTC.

This clonotype appeared many times. The chain employs TRBV18 and TRBJ1-1; D is perhaps TRBD1 (5 bases). Germline V gene data show CDR1 as KGHSH and CDR2 as LQKENI. The CDR3 covers 14 residues. V dropped 3 bases and J dropped 5 bases, with 13 bases sitting between them. The CDR3 region is CASSPSGADTEAFF. CDR3 nucleotide sequence: TGTGCCAGCTCACCCTCCGGGGCTGATACTGAAGCTTTCTTT.

The chain combines TRBV5-6 with TRBJ2-7; TRBD1 is a possible D gene (5 bases). Trimming took off 2 bases at V and 1 base at J, with 10 bases between the two ends. Germline assignment: CDR1 SGHDT and CDR2 YYEEEE. The CDR3 is 14 amino acids. CDR3 loop: CASSLGAASYEQYF. DNA of the CDR3: TGTGCCAGCAGCTTAGGGGCAGCGTCCTACGAGCAGTACTTC.

This clonotype was recorded a few times. The chain is built from TRBV4-3 and TRBJ2-3, with D maybe TRBD1 (6 bases). V gave up 0 bases and J gave up 1 base, with 14 bases separating them. The CDR3 extends over 17 amino acids. Germline V gene data show CDR1 as LGHNA and CDR2 as YSLEER. In DNA form, the CDR3 reads TGCGCCAGCAGCCAAGAAGAGTCGGGACATCGCACAGATACGCAGTATTTT. It is translated as CASSQEESGHRTDTQYF.

This clonotype was seen at least ten times. This chain connects TRBV4-3 to TRBJ2-2, with 10 bases fitting TRBD2. V was pared by 0 bases and J by 6 bases, with 7 bases of the junction left unmatched. The germline gives CDR1 LGHNA, CDR2 YSLEER. This CDR3 region has 17 residues. As DNA, the CDR3 is TGCGCCAGCAGCCAAGAAGGGGCTAGCGGGAGAGCCGGGGAGCTGTTTTTT. The encoded protein is CASSQEGASGRAGELFF.

Many counts were recorded for this clonotype. This chain joins TRBV2 and TRBJ2-1; TRBD2 is a possible D gene (6 bases). CDR1 SNHLY and CDR2 FYNNEI come from the germline V gene. This CDR3 has 15 amino acids. The ends were cut back, 6 bases at V and 8 bases at J, with 20 bases in the middle. The CDR3 sequence: CASRSGRGALDEQFF. The CDR3 DNA sequence: TGTGCCAGCAGGTCAGGGCGGGGAGCCTTGGATGAGCAGTTCTTC.

This clonotype was detected a few times. The chain is built from TRBV27 and TRBJ2-1, with D perhaps TRBD2 (6 bases). Per the germline V gene, CDR1 is MNHEY and CDR2 is SMNVEV (reference sequence). With 10 bases removed from V and 1 base from J, the gap between germline ends came to 17 bases. There are 15 residues in the CDR3. CDR3 sequence: CATRPKGGSYNEQFF. The CDR3 bases are TGTGCCACCAGACCCAAGGGAGGTTCCTACAATGAGCAGTTCTTC.

Many counts were recorded for this clonotype. The chain links TRBV19 to TRBJ2-6; maybe TRBD1 (5 bases). The V and J ends lost 7 bases and 1 base respectively, with 11 bases between them. The CDR3 loop spans 15 amino acids. Per the germline V gene, CDR1 is LNHDA and CDR2 is SQIVND (reference sequence). CDR3 bases: TGTGCCAGTACAGGGAAGAATTCTGGGGCCAACGTCCTGACTTTC. As protein: CASTGKNSGANVLTF.

This rearrangement joins TRBV7-2 to TRBJ2-1; no clear D. This CDR3 region has 15 residues. V gave up 0 bases and J gave up 3 bases, with 9 bases separating them. The germline V gene encodes CDR1 SGHTA and CDR2 FQGNSA. CDR3 bases: TGTGCCAGCAGCTTAGCTGCAGGTGTCTACAATGAGCAGTTCTTC. It encodes CASSLAAGVYNEQFF.

Notes on this clonotype: A much larger clone lies one base from this, so it may be a read error. The V gene is TRBV12-3 or TRBV12-4, the J gene TRBJ1-1, with D possibly being TRBD1 (5 bases). Trimming cost V 6 bases and J 3 bases, with 20 bases left between them. The CDR3 sequence is 16 residues long. CDR3 DNA: TGTGCCAGCAGAATGAGCCCGGGACGCCCGGACACTGAAGCTTTCTTT. It specifies CASRMSPGRPDTEAFF.

This clonotype has a count of ten or more. The chain carries TRBV2 and TRBJ1-6; no clear D. CDR3 length: 13 amino acids. Germline-derived CDR1 and CDR2 are SNHLY and FYNNEI. The V gene lost 8 bases and the J gene lost 7 bases, with 12 bases spanning the gap. CDR3 bases: TGTGCCAGCTTGAGGGAGGGAAATTCACCCCTCCACTTT. It is translated as CASLREGNSPLHF.

This clonotype showed up many times. The rearrangement links TRBV30 to TRBJ1-2; TRBD1 matches at 8 bases. The germline gives CDR1 GTSNPN, CDR2 SVGIG (reference sequence). The V gene end was trimmed by 7 bases and the J gene end by 0 bases; junction bases not matched to a gene: 13. The CDR3 sequence is 16 residues long. The chain's CDR3 is CASTKTGQGTNYGYTF. The CDR3 region has the DNA TGTGCCTCGACTAAGACCGGACAGGGAACTAACTATGGCTACACCTTC.

This clonotype was observed many times. V is TRBV6-2 or TRBV6-3 and J is TRBJ1-2; 7 positions match TRBD1. The CDR3 consists of 15 residues. The V gene's germline CDR1 is MNHEY and CDR2 SVGEGT. J gave up 5 bases and V 5 bases, and 11 bases lay outside the gene matches. The CDR3 reads CASSPRQGEMYGYTF. As DNA, the CDR3 is TGTGCCAGCAGTCCCCGACAGGGAGAAATGTATGGCTACACCTTC.

The chain employs TRBV4-3 and TRBJ2-3, with TRBD2 matching over 7 bases. CDR1 is LGHNA, CDR2 YSLEER, per germline. V was clipped by 2 bases and J by 5 bases; unmatched bases: 10. CDR3 length: 16 residues. CDR3 coding DNA: TGCGCCAGCAGCCAAAACCTAGCGGATTCCGGAGATACGCAGTATTTT. Its translation is CASSQNLADSGDTQYF.

Ten or more counts support this clonotype. CDR3 protein: CASRPPGRGQDTQYF. CDR3 bases: TGTGCCAGCAGGCCCCCGGGCAGGGGGCAAGATACGCAGTATTTT. The genes are TRBV2 and TRBJ2-3; the match to TRBD1 covers 8 bases. This CDR3 has 15 residues. V lost 6 bases to trimming and J lost 5 bases; unmatched junction nucleotides: 10. Germline V lookup: CDR1 SNHLY, CDR2 FYNNEI.